The rows below give T cell receptor beta chains drawn from one sample of a study of glioma-infiltrating T cells. Each CDR3 protein is one row after TCRdb ran MiXCR on the multiplex PCR reads. The table records roughly 350,000 distinct CDR3 sequences, 35% to 45% of them present only once. Sequencing input: glioma tissue, nonneoplastic brain tissue, or PBMCs (not recorded which). These receptors were obtained from a human donor with low-grade glioma or glioblastoma, undergoing nonglioma brain surgery, or in good health (not recorded which). Both conserved end residues are part of each CDR3. The order of the fields is V gene, J gene, clone size, D gene, CDR3 length, CDR3 DNA, CDR3 protein. D genes are given only for firm matches. A clone size is listed for some rows: how often the clone was seen (once, few, many), or a class if it is expanded.

TRBV4-1	TRBJ2-1	-	TRBD2	15	TGCGCCAGCAGCCCAAGTTATACTAGCGGATATGAGCAGTTCTTC	CASSPSYTSGYEQFF
TRBV28	TRBJ2-1	-	TRBD2	13	TGTGCCCGCAGTTTTTCGGGGGGGGATGAGCAGTTCTTC	CARSFSGGDEQFF
TRBV6-1	TRBJ1-5	-	-	20	-	CASSFYICSASAGSNQPQHF
TRBV4-3	TRBJ2-7	few	TRBD1	16	TGCGCCAGCAGCCGCTCCCCCGGGACAGGGGGCATCGAGCAGTACTTC	CASSRSPGTGGIEQYF
TRBV4-2	TRBJ1-3	few	-	17	TGTGCCAGCAGCCCAGTAGGGGGTATATTCTCTGGAAACACCATATATTTT	CASSPVGGIFSGNTIYF
TRBV28	TRBJ2-5	-	-	14	TGTGCCAGAAGCCAAGGGGTCCTCCAAGAGACCCAGTACTTC	CARSQGVLQETQYF
TRBV18	TRBJ1-5	-	TRBD1	16	TGTGCCAGCTCACCAGCCCAGACAGGGGTCGGGGGAGCCCAGCATTTT	CASSPAQTGVGGAQHF
TRBV7-2	TRBJ1-2	-	-	14	TGTGCCAGCACCTCGACCCACGCTAACTATGGCTACACCTTC	CASTSTHANYGYTF
TRBV6-2/TRBV6-3	TRBJ2-6	-	-	14	TGTGCCAGTTACATGCCCTCTGGGGCCAACGTCCTGACTTTC	CASYMPSGANVLTF
TRBV6-1	TRBJ1-3	few	TRBD1	15	TGTGCCAGCATTGAGACAGGGGGCTTTGGAAACACCATATATTTT	CASIETGGFGNTIYF
TRBV12-3/TRBV12-4	TRBJ1-2	-	TRBD1	14	TGTGCCAGCAGTCGGGACAGGGACGTACGAGGCTACACCTTC	CASSRDRDVRGYTF
TRBV6-1	TRBJ1-1	many	TRBD1	14	TGTGCCAGCCTTGGGACAGGCCTGAACACTGAAGCTTTCTTT	CASLGTGLNTEAFF
TRBV3-1	TRBJ1-2	many	-	13	TGTGCCAGCAGCCCCGAGGGGGGACGCGGCTACACCTTC	CASSPEGGRGYTF
TRBV11-1	TRBJ1-3	once	-	14	TGTGCCAGCAGCTCCTCTTCGAGTGGAAACACCATATATTTT	CASSSSSSGNTIYF
TRBV3-1	TRBJ1-2	many	TRBD1	14	TGTGCCAGCAGCCACCGGACAGGGAACTATGGCTACACCTTC	CASSHRTGNYGYTF
TRBV27	TRBJ2-1	many	-	14	TGTGCCAGCAGTTTAAAGGACCTCGGCAATGAGCAGTTCTTC	CASSLKDLGNEQFF
TRBV7-2	TRBJ1-1	many	-	13	TGTGCCAGCAGCTTAGGACAGGCCTCCGAAGCTTTCTTT	CASSLGQASEAFF
TRBV2	TRBJ1-5	few	TRBD1	14	TGTGCCAGCAGTAGGGGACAGGGCTATCAGCCCCAGCATTTT	CASSRGQGYQPQHF
TRBV28	TRBJ1-1	-	-	16	TGTGCCAGCAATACCCCGGGACAAGACTTGAACACTGAAGCTTTCTTT	CASNTPGQDLNTEAFF
TRBV28	TRBJ1-1	many	TRBD1	15	TGTGCCAGCAGTTTGGGGACAGGGGGACAAACTGAAGCTTTCTTT	CASSLGTGGQTEAFF
TRBV7-2	TRBJ1-4	-	-	16	TGTGCCAGCAGCCAAGGACGGATTCCAACTAATGAAAAACTGTTTTTT	CASSQGRIPTNEKLFF
TRBV12-3/TRBV12-4	TRBJ1-4	-	-	16	TGTGCCAGCAGTCTCTACCTCTTCACGGGAGGTGAAAAACTGTTTTTT	CASSLYLFTGGEKLFF
TRBV7-3	TRBJ2-3	-	TRBD2	15	TGTGCCAGCAGTGAGATAGCGGGAGCGGCAGATACGCAGTATTTT	CASSEIAGAADTQYF
TRBV6-2/TRBV6-3	TRBJ1-5	-	-	17	TGTGCCAGCAGTCTGAATCTCGACGGGGTTGGCAATAAGCCCCAGCATTTT	CASSLNLDGVGNKPQHF
TRBV3-1	TRBJ2-6	-	-	16	TGTGCCAGCAGCCCTTCGCAGGTCTCTGGGGCCAACGTCCTGACTTTC	CASSPSQVSGANVLTF
TRBV12-3/TRBV12-4	TRBJ2-7	-	-	14	TGTGCCAGCAGTCTGACGACAGCTTACTACGAGCAGTACTTC	CASSLTTAYYEQYF
TRBV27	TRBJ2-2	many	-	16	TGTGCCAGCAGTTTATTTGGGGTTCAAGGCACCGGGGAGCTGTTTTTT	CASSLFGVQGTGELFF
TRBV4-1	TRBJ1-3	-	-	15	TGCGCCAGCAGCCCTTGGGGGCCAGCTGGAAACACCATATATTTT	CASSPWGPAGNTIYF
TRBV6-2/TRBV6-3	TRBJ2-1	many	TRBD2	17	TGTGCCAGCAGTTACTCGGGGCGGGAGGGCCTTGACAATGAGCAGTTCTTC	CASSYSGREGLDNEQFF
TRBV24-1	TRBJ2-1	-	TRBD1	16	TGTGCCACCAGTGACCGACAGGGAGCGATTGGGAATGAGCAGTTCTTC	CATSDRQGAIGNEQFF
TRBV4-2	TRBJ2-3	few	TRBD1	16	TGTGCCAGCAGCTCCCGCCGGGACAGACTTACAGATACGCAGTATTTT	CASSSRRDRLTDTQYF
TRBV25-1	TRBJ2-7	many	-	15	TGTGCCAGCAGCGGACTTCTAAGAACCTCCTACGAGCAGTACTTC	CASSGLLRTSYEQYF
TRBV2	TRBJ2-1	-	TRBD2	16	TGTGACAGCAGTGCCGGGACTAGCGGGAGAGATATTGAGCAGTTCTTC	CDSSAGTSGRDIEQFF
TRBV6-4	TRBJ2-2	-	TRBD2	15	TGTGCCAGCAGTGACTCAGCGGGAAGCACCGGGGAGCTGTTTTTT	CASSDSAGSTGELFF
TRBV6-9	TRBJ2-3	-	TRBD2	19	TGTGCCAGCAGTTACATGAGACTAGCGGGACACAAATACACAGATACGCAGTATTTT	CASSYMRLAGHKYTDTQYF
TRBV20-1	TRBJ2-3	few	-	16	TGCAGTGCTAGAGATCGCCGGGCGTCGGCAGCAGATACGCAGTATTTT	CSARDRRASAADTQYF
TRBV7-2	TRBJ1-5	-	TRBD1	16	TGTGCCGGCAGCTTACGGGACAGATATAGCAATCAGCCCCAGCATTTT	CAGSLRDRYSNQPQHF
TRBV7-3	TRBJ2-1	few	-	12	TGTGCCAGCAGCTTAAACACGAATGAGCAGTTCTTC	CASSLNTNEQFF
TRBV6-5	TRBJ1-1	few	TRBD1	14	TGTGCCAGCAGCTCGACAGGGGATAACACTGAAGCTTTCTTT	CASSSTGDNTEAFF
TRBV12-3/TRBV12-4	TRBJ2-5	few	TRBD2	16	TGTGCCAGCAGTCCCGGGACAGCGGGAGGTAGAGAGACCCAGTACTTC	CASSPGTAGGRETQYF
TRBV15	TRBJ2-5	-	-	15	TGTGCCACCAGCGATCGACAGCCGTACCAAGAGACCCAGCACTTC	CATSDRQPYQETQHF
TRBV28	TRBJ1-2	many	-	11	TGTGCCAGCTCGACACGATATGGCTACACCTTC	CASSTRYGYTF
TRBV20-1	TRBJ1-2	few	-	13	TGCAGTGCTAGCGGGTTGGGTCGCTATGGCTACACCTTC	CSASGLGRYGYTF
TRBV6-5	TRBJ2-3	-	TRBD1	14	TGTGCCAGCAGTTACGGACAGGGCAATCAGCCCCAGTATTTT	CASSYGQGNQPQYF
TRBV7-9	TRBJ1-3	few	-	14	TGTGCCAGCAGCTCTTCAATCTCTGGAAACACCATATATTTT	CASSSSISGNTIYF
TRBV20-1	TRBJ2-7	-	TRBD2	15	TGCAGTGCTACCCCCCCGGCTAGCGGGAAGTACGAGCAGTACTTC	CSATPPASGKYEQYF
TRBV7-8	TRBJ1-2	-	-	15	TGTGCCAGCAGCTTTCGGGGGGGGGCAGCGAGTGGCTACACCTTC	CASSFRGGAASGYTF
TRBV27	TRBJ1-3	few	-	14	TGTGCCACCAAGCGAGAGGGCTCTGGAAACACCATATATTTT	CATKREGSGNTIYF